The present entry profiles one TCR beta chain with its context. A much larger clonotype is one base distant, so this may be a read error. The data belong to a study of regulatory T cells in long-lasting Graves disease. The time point is: newly diagnosed GD, antithyroid drugs for less than 3 months. There was RNA extracted from PBMCs, and the TCR library was made from it. CDR3 length: 14 amino acids. Germline values: CDR1 LNHDA, CDR2 SQIVND (reference sequence). Combining iRepertoire HTBI primers with Arm-PCR of CDR3 regions, the authors built TCR beta libraries. MiXCR, applied by TCRdb to the multiplex PCR reads, yields one record per CDR3 protein. The data contain about 460,000 distinct CDR3 sequences, 14% of them singletons. These data were also filed under a second study, of T cells in Graves' hyperthyroidism and ophthalmopathy.

The chain carries TRBV19 and TRBJ2-2; 7 bases line up with TRBD1. Specimen: peripheral blood mononuclear cells (PBMCs), collected at new diagnosis, from a patient treated with antithyroid drugs. The receptor was derived from a woman aged 45-60 years with Graves disease. The CDR3 DNA sequence: TGTGTCAGTAGGGGGCCACCTAACACCGGGGAGCTGTTTTTT. Amino acids: CVSRGPPNTGELFF.